This TCR beta chain was obtained from a study of T cells after yellow fever vaccination. About the research overall: The SMART-Seq v4 Ultra Low Input method served to prepare the low-cell-number fractions. General study points: Researchers cautioned that FACS-sorted repertoires could harbor abundant clonotypes contaminating from the bulk population. Subsequent booster samples again held most clones from primary vaccination (96% CD4, nearly 90% CD8).

The ends were cut back, 11 bases at V and 5 bases at J, with 16 bases in the middle. The V gene's germline CDR1 is ENHRY and CDR2 SYGVKD. The CDR3 is made up of 13 amino acids. Remarks on this clonotype: Its cognate antigen is unknown.

TCRdb called the 5' RACE reads again in MiXCR, with one record for every CDR3 protein. The data contain hundreds of thousands of distinct CDR3 sequences, roughly a sixth of them singletons. The genes are TRBV10-3 and TRBJ2-4; perhaps TRBD1 as D (5 bases). The material sequenced was PBMCs, taken around 5 days after the first yellow fever vaccination. The TCR comes from a man between 18 and 29 years old who received the YFV17D yellow fever vaccine. Here the CDR3 DNA reads TGTGCCGTCTCGTGGCAGGGTGAAAACATTCAGTACTTC. Amino acids: CAVSWQGENIQYF.